This entry features one T cell receptor beta chain sequence. Antigen specificity is unknown. The CDR3 is 15 amino acids. Looked up from germline, CDR1 is MGHRA and CDR2 is YSYEKL. V lost 0 bases to trimming and J lost 3 bases, with 12 bases between them. The PCR employed 60 Vbeta primers together with 13 Jbeta primers. Profiling relied on immunoSEQ multiplex PCR, and the TCRdb table lists in-frame clones only, not all of them. The repertoire holds about 200,000 clones, with under 80% as singletons. The data were obtained in a study of cytomegalovirus exposure and HLA in healthy donors. Study conclusions and caveats: A missense DCLRE1C variant was associated with V- and J-gene trimming of TCR beta chains in a later analysis, and an independent cohort replicated the association. Relative to equally common others, HLA-associated TCR beta chains showed greater clonal expansion in a later analysis. Immune exposure information available was restricted to CMV serostatus. It was confirmed in vitro that a few of the CMV-associated chains were specific for CMV antigens.

Sequencing used PBMCs. The TCR comes from a girl aged 2 to 10 in good health and CMV-seronegative. The chain carries TRBV4-1 and TRBJ2-7; a weak D match, TRBD1 (6 bases). DNA of the CDR3: TGCGCCAGCAGCCAAGATGACAGGCCCTTCTACGAGCAGTACTTC. Its translation: CASSQDDRPFYEQYF.